Listed below are T cell receptor beta chains from one sample, sequenced in a study of T cell repertoires in cytomegalovirus infection. MiXCR, run by TCRdb on the reads, gives a single entry per CDR3 protein. Among approximately 320,000 distinct CDR3 sequences listed, over 7.5% were seen once. The sample taken for sequencing was PBMCs. These receptors all come from a human donor in good health (CMV status not recorded). Some clones in this sample may be carry-over from other donors' samples. Each CDR3 is given with its conserved first and last residue. A D gene is named only where the DNA matches it firmly. Clone size appears in some rows only: once, few, many, or a class for an expanded clone.

D gene: TRBD1; V gene: TRBV15; clone size: .; J gene: TRBJ1-5; CDR3 protein: CATSGLDRGTHQPQHF; CDR3 DNA: TGTGCCACCAGCGGACTGGACAGGGGGACTCATCAGCCCCAGCATTTT
D gene: TRBD1; V gene: TRBV6-8; clone size: .; J gene: TRBJ2-7; CDR3 protein: CASSYGTGVYEQYF; CDR3 DNA: TGTGCCAGCAGTTATGGGACAGGGGTGTACGAGCAGTACTTC
D gene: TRBD2; V gene: TRBV7-8; clone size: many; J gene: TRBJ2-1; CDR3 protein: CASSRSSGYNEQFF; CDR3 DNA: TGTGCCAGCAGCCGCTCTAGCGGTTACAATGAGCAGTTCTTC
D gene: .; V gene: TRBV27; clone size: few; J gene: TRBJ1-6; CDR3 protein: CASSLVIYNSPLHF; CDR3 DNA: TGTGCCAGCAGTTTGGTGATCTATAATTCACCCCTCCACTTT
D gene: TRBD1; V gene: TRBV6-5; clone size: .; J gene: TRBJ1-6; CDR3 protein: CASSYSKTGSRPLHF; CDR3 DNA: TGTGCCAGCAGTTACTCGAAGACAGGGAGTAGACCCCTCCACTTT
D gene: TRBD1; V gene: TRBV6-1; clone size: few; J gene: TRBJ1-5; CDR3 protein: CASTTRDRGNQPQHF; CDR3 DNA: TGTGCCAGCACTACCCGGGACAGGGGAAATCAGCCCCAGCATTTT
D gene: TRBD2; V gene: TRBV25-1; clone size: .; J gene: TRBJ2-3; CDR3 protein: CASTGGGEDTQYF; CDR3 DNA: TGTGCCAGCACTGGGGGAGGGGAAGATACGCAGTATTTT
D gene: .; V gene: TRBV7-2; clone size: many; J gene: TRBJ1-5; CDR3 protein: CASSLGSAGQPQHF; CDR3 DNA: TGTGCCAGCAGCTTAGGGTCGGCGGGTCAGCCCCAGCATTTT
D gene: TRBD1; V gene: TRBV20-1; clone size: .; J gene: TRBJ1-2; CDR3 protein: CSARTGDGYTF; CDR3 DNA: TGCAGTGCAAGGACAGGTGATGGCTACACCTTC
D gene: .; V gene: TRBV19; clone size: many; J gene: TRBJ1-1; CDR3 protein: CASSRQRAGPNTEAFF; CDR3 DNA: TGTGCCAGTAGTCGCCAGAGGGCCGGCCCGAACACTGAAGCTTTCTTT
D gene: TRBD2; V gene: TRBV7-8; clone size: many; J gene: TRBJ2-2; CDR3 protein: CASSFFSGGTNTGELFF; CDR3 DNA: TGTGCCAGCAGCTTCTTTAGCGGGGGGACGAACACCGGGGAGCTGTTTTTT
D gene: .; V gene: TRBV7-6; clone size: few; J gene: TRBJ1-2; CDR3 protein: CASSLTGWGYTF; CDR3 DNA: TGTGCCAGCAGCTTAACAGGGTGGGGCTACACCTTC
D gene: .; V gene: TRBV6-6; clone size: .; J gene: TRBJ1-2; CDR3 protein: CASNKGNNYGYTF; CDR3 DNA: TGTGCCAGCAACAAGGGTAATAACTATGGCTACACCTTC
D gene: TRBD2; V gene: TRBV7-2; clone size: many; J gene: TRBJ2-1; CDR3 protein: CASSLSSSGRSYIEQFF; CDR3 DNA: TGTGCCAGCAGCCTCAGCTCTAGCGGGAGAAGCTATATTGAGCAGTTCTTC
D gene: .; V gene: TRBV28; clone size: .; J gene: TRBJ2-5; CDR3 protein: CASSGPRSWQETQYF; CDR3 DNA: TGTGCCAGCAGTGGGCCACGGAGTTGGCAAGAGACCCAGTACTTC
D gene: .; V gene: TRBV11-2; clone size: many; J gene: TRBJ2-7; CDR3 protein: CASSLLENSGSYEQYF; CDR3 DNA: TGTGCCAGCAGTCTCCTGGAGAACTCTGGCTCCTACGAGCAGTACTTC
D gene: TRBD2; V gene: TRBV6-2/TRBV6-3; clone size: many; J gene: TRBJ2-1; CDR3 protein: CASSYSTSGGRTSYNEQFF; CDR3 DNA: TGTGCCAGCAGTTACTCGACTAGCGGGGGCCGGACATCCTACAATGAGCAGTTCTTC
D gene: .; V gene: TRBV7-8; clone size: many; J gene: TRBJ2-2; CDR3 protein: CASTLIRDGELFF; CDR3 DNA: TGTGCCAGCACCCTAATTCGGGACGGGGAGCTGTTTTTT
D gene: .; V gene: TRBV6-2/TRBV6-3; clone size: .; J gene: TRBJ2-3; CDR3 protein: CASSYSPRSRDTQYF; CDR3 DNA: TGTGCCAGCAGTTACTCTCCTCGATCAAGGGATACGCAGTATTTT
D gene: TRBD1; V gene: TRBV20-1; clone size: few; J gene: TRBJ2-5; CDR3 protein: CSAPTGGFETQYF; CDR3 DNA: TGCAGTGCCCCGACAGGGGGTTTTGAGACCCAGTACTTC
D gene: .; V gene: TRBV28; clone size: many; J gene: TRBJ1-1; CDR3 protein: CASSLMEDEAFF; CDR3 DNA: TGTGCCAGCAGTTTAATGGAGGATGAAGCTTTCTTT
D gene: .; V gene: TRBV29-1; clone size: few; J gene: TRBJ2-2; CDR3 protein: CSVEGQGGTGELFF; CDR3 DNA: TGCAGCGTTGAAGGGCAGGGGGGCACCGGGGAGCTGTTTTTT
D gene: TRBD1; V gene: TRBV7-2; clone size: many; J gene: TRBJ1-5; CDR3 protein: CASSWGQSGQPQHF; CDR3 DNA: TGTGCCAGCAGCTGGGGACAGTCGGGCCAGCCCCAGCATTTT
D gene: .; V gene: TRBV7-8; clone size: .; J gene: TRBJ2-3; CDR3 protein: CASRRTVDTQYF; CDR3 DNA: TGTGCCAGCAGGCGGACGGTAGATACGCAGTATTTT
D gene: TRBD1; V gene: TRBV20-1; clone size: many; J gene: TRBJ1-5; CDR3 protein: CSAPPGQGRYGNQPQHF; CDR3 DNA: TGCAGTGCCCCACCCGGACAGGGGAGATACGGCAATCAGCCCCAGCATTTT
D gene: .; V gene: TRBV18; clone size: few; J gene: TRBJ2-1; CDR3 protein: CASSPWGHNEQFF; CDR3 DNA: TGTGCCAGCTCACCGTGGGGCCACAATGAGCAGTTCTTC
D gene: .; V gene: TRBV7-2; clone size: many; J gene: TRBJ2-1; CDR3 protein: CASRPKGEVGDYNEQFF; CDR3 DNA: TGTGCCAGCAGACCGAAAGGGGAGGTTGGGGACTACAATGAGCAGTTCTTC
D gene: TRBD1; V gene: TRBV7-2; clone size: many; J gene: TRBJ2-7; CDR3 protein: CASQEPGQTSYEQYF; CDR3 DNA: TGTGCCAGCCAAGAACCGGGACAGACCTCCTACGAGCAGTACTTC
D gene: .; V gene: TRBV19; clone size: .; J gene: TRBJ1-1; CDR3 protein: CASSIARENTEAFF; CDR3 DNA: TGTGCCAGTAGTATCGCACGGGAGAACACTGAAGCTTTCTTT
D gene: TRBD2; V gene: TRBV30; clone size: .; J gene: TRBJ2-1; CDR3 protein: CAWTSAGTLNEQFF; CDR3 DNA: TGTGCCTGGACTTCAGCGGGGACGCTCAATGAGCAGTTCTTC
D gene: .; V gene: TRBV24-1; clone size: few; J gene: TRBJ2-1; CDR3 protein: CATSGFGGEQFF; CDR3 DNA: TGTGCCACCAGTGGATTCGGGGGCGAGCAGTTCTTC
D gene: .; V gene: TRBV24-1; clone size: many; J gene: TRBJ2-1; CDR3 protein: CATSARGLNSYNEQFF; CDR3 DNA: TGTGCCACCAGTGCCCGAGGACTGAACTCTTACAATGAGCAGTTCTTC
D gene: TRBD2; V gene: TRBV7-2; clone size: many; J gene: TRBJ2-1; CDR3 protein: CASRPLVDGTSGNNEQFF; CDR3 DNA: TGTGCCAGCAGACCCCTCGTCGACGGGACTAGCGGGAACAATGAGCAGTTCTTC
D gene: TRBD1; V gene: TRBV5-5; clone size: .; J gene: TRBJ2-5; CDR3 protein: CASSLQGRGETQYF; CDR3 DNA: TGTGCCAGCAGCTTACAGGGGCGCGGGGAGACCCAGTACTTC
D gene: .; V gene: TRBV20-1; clone size: few; J gene: TRBJ2-1; CDR3 protein: CSAGIASVLGNEQFF; CDR3 DNA: TGCAGTGCTGGTATTGCTAGCGTATTGGGGAATGAGCAGTTCTTC
D gene: .; V gene: TRBV7-2; clone size: many; J gene: TRBJ1-5; CDR3 protein: CASSPPGGRGNQPQHF; CDR3 DNA: TGTGCCAGCAGCCCCCCTGGGGGGAGAGGCAATCAGCCCCAGCATTTT
D gene: TRBD2; V gene: TRBV11-2; clone size: .; J gene: TRBJ2-3; CDR3 protein: CASSPRTSGVYTDTQYF; CDR3 DNA: TGTGCCAGCAGCCCACGGACTAGCGGGGTGTACACAGATACGCAGTATTTT
D gene: .; V gene: TRBV29-1; clone size: .; J gene: TRBJ2-3; CDR3 protein: CSAGHHSTDTQYF; CDR3 DNA: TGCAGCGCCGGCCACCACAGCACAGATACGCAGTATTTT
D gene: TRBD1; V gene: TRBV20-1; clone size: .; J gene: TRBJ2-7; CDR3 protein: CSAGTGVSEQYF; CDR3 DNA: TGCAGTGCTGGGACAGGGGTTAGCGAGCAGTACTTC
D gene: TRBD2; V gene: TRBV12-3/TRBV12-4; clone size: many; J gene: TRBJ2-1; CDR3 protein: CASSLRLAGAGEQFF; CDR3 DNA: TGTGCCAGCAGTTTAAGGCTAGCGGGGGCCGGGGAGCAGTTCTTC
D gene: .; V gene: TRBV19; clone size: many; J gene: TRBJ1-4; CDR3 protein: CASSLNPLGSAANEKLFF; CDR3 DNA: TGTGCCAGTAGTCTGAACCCACTCGGCAGTGCGGCTAATGAAAAACTGTTTTTT
D gene: TRBD2; V gene: TRBV28; clone size: many; J gene: TRBJ2-1; CDR3 protein: CASSPHGLAGDLRNEQFF; CDR3 DNA: TGTGCCAGCAGTCCTCATGGACTAGCGGGAGACCTTAGGAATGAGCAGTTCTTC
D gene: .; V gene: TRBV28; clone size: few; J gene: TRBJ2-7; CDR3 protein: CASSTTQGRGHEQYF; CDR3 DNA: TGTGCCAGCAGCACCACCCAGGGAAGGGGTCACGAGCAGTACTTC
D gene: .; V gene: TRBV28; clone size: many; J gene: TRBJ1-5; CDR3 protein: CASSSISPQHF; CDR3 DNA: TGTGCCAGCAGTTCCATTTCGCCCCAGCATTTT
D gene: .; V gene: TRBV27; clone size: .; J gene: TRBJ2-1; CDR3 protein: CASSLTSGMPYNEQFF; CDR3 DNA: TGTGCCAGCAGTTTGACCTCAGGAATGCCCTACAATGAGCAGTTCTTC
D gene: TRBD1; V gene: TRBV5-1; clone size: few; J gene: TRBJ2-1; CDR3 protein: CASSLAGTGDNEQFF; CDR3 DNA: TGCGCCAGCAGCTTGGCCGGGACAGGGGACAATGAGCAGTTCTTC
D gene: .; V gene: TRBV5-6; clone size: .; J gene: TRBJ1-2; CDR3 protein: CASSLDGLRLIYGYTF; CDR3 DNA: TGTGCCAGCAGCTTGGACGGTCTCAGACTGATTTATGGCTACACCTTC
D gene: TRBD2; V gene: TRBV24-1; clone size: .; J gene: TRBJ2-1; CDR3 protein: CATSARLAGGPREQFF; CDR3 DNA: TGTGCCACCAGTGCGAGGTTAGCGGGAGGGCCCAGAGAGCAGTTCTTC
D gene: .; V gene: TRBV24-1; clone size: .; J gene: TRBJ2-1; CDR3 protein: CATKGQTTNEQFF; CDR3 DNA: TGTGCCACCAAAGGACAGACTACAAATGAGCAGTTCTTC
D gene: .; V gene: TRBV7-9; clone size: many; J gene: TRBJ1-2; CDR3 protein: CASSVGGEYGYTF; CDR3 DNA: TGTGCCAGCAGCGTAGGAGGGGAGTATGGCTACACCTTC
D gene: TRBD2; V gene: TRBV28; clone size: .; J gene: TRBJ2-7; CDR3 protein: CASSSAGGGRNEQYF; CDR3 DNA: TGTGCCAGCAGTTCCGCGGGGGGGGGACGAAACGAGCAGTACTTC
D gene: .; V gene: TRBV7-2; clone size: many; J gene: TRBJ1-3; CDR3 protein: CASSLANTIYF; CDR3 DNA: TGTGCCAGCAGCTTAGCGAACACCATATATTTT
D gene: TRBD1; V gene: TRBV20-1; clone size: .; J gene: TRBJ2-7; CDR3 protein: CSARRDRGTGEQYF; CDR3 DNA: TGCAGTGCTAGAAGGGACAGGGGGACCGGCGAGCAGTACTTC
D gene: TRBD1; V gene: TRBV27; clone size: .; J gene: TRBJ1-2; CDR3 protein: CATYGTGAGYTF; CDR3 DNA: TGTGCCACCTACGGGACAGGGGCTGGCTACACCTTC
D gene: TRBD2; V gene: TRBV7-9; clone size: many; J gene: TRBJ2-1; CDR3 protein: CASSQGLESNEQFF; CDR3 DNA: TGTGCCAGCAGCCAGGGACTAGAGAGCAATGAGCAGTTCTTC